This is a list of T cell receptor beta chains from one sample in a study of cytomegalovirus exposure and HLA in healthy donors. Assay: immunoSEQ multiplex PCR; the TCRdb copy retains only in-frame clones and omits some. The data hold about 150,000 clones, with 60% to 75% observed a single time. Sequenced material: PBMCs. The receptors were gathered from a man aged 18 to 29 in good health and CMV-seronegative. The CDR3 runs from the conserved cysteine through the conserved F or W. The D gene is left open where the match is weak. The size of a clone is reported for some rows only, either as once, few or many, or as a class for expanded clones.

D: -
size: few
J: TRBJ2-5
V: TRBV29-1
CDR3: CSVVGGWETQYF
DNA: TGCAGCGTTGTAGGGGGTTGGGAGACCCAGTACTTC

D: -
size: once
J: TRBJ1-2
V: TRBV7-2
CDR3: CASSPRRGNGGYTF
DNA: TGTGCCAGCAGCCCCCGACGGGGGAATGGGGGCTACACCTTC

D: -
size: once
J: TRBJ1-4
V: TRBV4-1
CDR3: CASSPVSWGQEEKLFF
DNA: TGCGCCAGCAGCCCCGTAAGCTGGGGGCAAGAGGAAAAACTGTTTTTT

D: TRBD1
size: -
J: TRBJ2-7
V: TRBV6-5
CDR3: CASGPRTGEPEQYF
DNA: TGTGCCAGCGGCCCTAGGACAGGGGAGCCCGAGCAGTACTTC

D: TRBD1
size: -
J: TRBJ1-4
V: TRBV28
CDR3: CASSDRGPWQNEKLFF
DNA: TGTGCCAGCAGCGACAGGGGGCCTTGGCAGAATGAAAAACTGTTTTTT

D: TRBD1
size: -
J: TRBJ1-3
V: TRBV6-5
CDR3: CASSYQGARGNTIYF
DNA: TGTGCCAGCAGTTACCAGGGGGCGCGGGGAAACACCATATATTTT

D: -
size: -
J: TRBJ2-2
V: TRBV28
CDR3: CASSQTGWPGELFF
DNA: TGTGCCAGCAGTCAAACAGGGTGGCCCGGGGAGCTGTTTTTT

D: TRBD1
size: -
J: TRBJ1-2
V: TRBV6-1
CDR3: CASSDFTFTQGEDGYTF
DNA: TGTGCCAGCAGTGATTTCACCTTTACACAGGGGGAGGACGGCTACACCTTC

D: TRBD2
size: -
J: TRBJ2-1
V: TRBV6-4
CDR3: CASSDSTGGYNEQFF
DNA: TGTGCCAGCAGTGACTCGACGGGGGGATACAATGAGCAGTTCTTC

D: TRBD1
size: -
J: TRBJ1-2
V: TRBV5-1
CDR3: CASSFDRGGYGYTF
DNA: TGCGCCAGCAGCTTCGACAGGGGTGGCTATGGCTACACCTTC

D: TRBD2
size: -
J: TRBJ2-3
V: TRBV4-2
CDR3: CASSQARGGADTQYF
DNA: TGTGCCAGCAGCCAAGCTCGGGGGGGCGCAGATACGCAGTATTTT

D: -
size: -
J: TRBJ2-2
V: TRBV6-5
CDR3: CASSLLGTGELFF
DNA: TGTGCCAGCAGTTTACTAGGGACCGGGGAGCTGTTTTTT

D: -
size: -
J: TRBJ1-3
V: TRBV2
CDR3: CASSAPTTIYF
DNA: TGTGCCAGCAGCGCCCCAACTACCATATATTTT

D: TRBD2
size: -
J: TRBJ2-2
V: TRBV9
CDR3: CASSVGLAGTGELFF
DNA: TGTGCCAGCAGCGTCGGACTAGCGGGGACCGGGGAGCTGTTTTTT

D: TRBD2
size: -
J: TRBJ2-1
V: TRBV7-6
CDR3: CASSFGGGASNEQFF
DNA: TGTGCCAGCAGCTTCGGCGGGGGGGCCTCCAATGAGCAGTTCTTC

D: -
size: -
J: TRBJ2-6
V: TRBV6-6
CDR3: CASSYGGLSGANGLTF
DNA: TGTGCCAGCAGTTACGGCGGTCTCTCTGGGGCCAACGGCCTGACTTTC

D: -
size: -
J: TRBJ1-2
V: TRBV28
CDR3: CAISGVQGIGYGYTF
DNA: TGTGCCATCAGCGGGGTTCAGGGGATAGGCTATGGCTACACCTTC

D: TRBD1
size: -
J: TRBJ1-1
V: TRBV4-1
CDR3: CASSQPTGDNTEAFF
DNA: TGCGCCAGCAGCCAACCTACAGGGGACAACACTGAAGCTTTCTTT

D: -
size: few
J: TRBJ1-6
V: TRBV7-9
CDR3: CASAASSYNSPLHF
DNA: TGTGCCAGCGCCGCGAGCTCCTATAATTCACCCCTCCACTTT

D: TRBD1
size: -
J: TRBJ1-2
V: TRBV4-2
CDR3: CASSQDLGQDYGYTF
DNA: TGTGCCAGCAGCCAAGATCTGGGACAGGACTATGGCTACACCTTC

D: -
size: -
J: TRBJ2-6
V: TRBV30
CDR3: CAWSLGSSGANGLTF
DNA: TGTGCCTGGAGTTTGGGAAGCTCTGGGGCCAACGGCCTGACTTTC

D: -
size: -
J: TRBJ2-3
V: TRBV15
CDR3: CATSRVPGTTDTQYF
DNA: TGTGCCACCAGCAGAGTCCCAGGGACTACAGATACGCAGTATTTT

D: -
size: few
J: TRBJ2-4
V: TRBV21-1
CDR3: CASSKVTPAGEGAKNIQYF
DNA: TGTGCCAGCAGCAAAGTGACCCCAGCTGGGGAGGGTGCCAAAAACATTCAGTACTTC

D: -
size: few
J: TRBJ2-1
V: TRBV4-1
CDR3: CASSREGAHNEQFF
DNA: TGCGCCAGCAGCCGAGAAGGGGCCCACAATGAGCAGTTCTTC

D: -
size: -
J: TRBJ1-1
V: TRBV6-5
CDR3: CASKEYHLYHTEAFF
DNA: TGTGCCTCCAAGGAGTACCACCTGTACCACACTGAAGCTTTCTTT

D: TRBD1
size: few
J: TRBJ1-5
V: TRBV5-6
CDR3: CASSFSAGGQPQHF
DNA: TGTGCCAGCAGCTTTTCGGCAGGGGGTCAGCCCCAGCATTTT

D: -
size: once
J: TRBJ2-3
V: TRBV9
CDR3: CASSVVMSDTQYF
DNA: TGTGCCAGCAGCGTAGTAATGAGTGATACGCAGTATTTT

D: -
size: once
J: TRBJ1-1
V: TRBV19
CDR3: CASSIWGGEGTEAFF
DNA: TGTGCCAGTAGTATCTGGGGGGGGGAGGGCACTGAAGCTTTCTTT

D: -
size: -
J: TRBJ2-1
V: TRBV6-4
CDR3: CASSEGLVPYNEQFF
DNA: TGTGCCAGCAGTGAGGGGCTAGTGCCCTACAATGAGCAGTTCTTC

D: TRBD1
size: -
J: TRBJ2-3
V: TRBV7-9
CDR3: CASRLGTGGLPTQYF
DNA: TGTGCCAGCAGGCTAGGGACAGGGGGGCTCCCGACGCAGTATTTT

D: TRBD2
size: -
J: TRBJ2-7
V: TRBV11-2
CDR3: CASSFGGEAYEQYF
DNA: TGTGCCAGCAGCTTCGGGGGGGAAGCCTACGAGCAGTACTTC

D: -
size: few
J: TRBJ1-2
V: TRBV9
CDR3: CASSERGGREGANYGYTF
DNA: TGTGCCAGCAGCGAGAGGGGGGGCAGGGAGGGTGCTAACTATGGCTACACCTTC

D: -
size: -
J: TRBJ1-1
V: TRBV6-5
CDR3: CASSYFRGNTEAFF
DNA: TGTGCCAGCAGTTACTTTCGGGGGAACACTGAAGCTTTCTTT

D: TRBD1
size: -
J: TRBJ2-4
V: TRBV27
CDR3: CASSWTGKNSQYF
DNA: TGTGCCAGCAGTTGGACAGGGAAAAACAGTCAGTACTTC

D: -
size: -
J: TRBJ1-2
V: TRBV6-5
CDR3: CASSYSIPIPGYGYTF
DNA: TGTGCCAGCAGTTACTCGATACCGATTCCAGGCTATGGCTACACCTTC

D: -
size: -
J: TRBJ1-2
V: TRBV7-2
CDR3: CASSVQGRNYGYTF
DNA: TGTGCCAGCAGCGTACAGGGTCGAAACTATGGCTACACCTTC

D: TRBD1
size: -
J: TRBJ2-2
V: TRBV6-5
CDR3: CATATGANTGELFF
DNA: TGTGCCACCGCTACAGGGGCGAACACCGGGGAGCTGTTTTTT

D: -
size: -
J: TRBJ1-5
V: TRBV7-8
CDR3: CASSLRQGNQPQHF
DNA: TGTGCCAGCAGCTTAAGGCAGGGCAATCAGCCCCAGCATTTT

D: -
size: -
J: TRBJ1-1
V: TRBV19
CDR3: CASSIHRVGTEAFF
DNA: TGTGCCAGTAGTATCCACCGGGTGGGCACTGAAGCTTTCTTT

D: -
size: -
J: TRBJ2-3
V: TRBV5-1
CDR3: CASSLMLSTDTQYF
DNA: TGCGCCAGCAGCTTGATGCTAAGCACAGATACGCAGTATTTT

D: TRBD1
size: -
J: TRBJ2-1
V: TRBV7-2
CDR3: CASSLLGQSHNEQFF
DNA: TGTGCCAGCAGCTTGTTGGGACAGAGTCACAATGAGCAGTTCTTC

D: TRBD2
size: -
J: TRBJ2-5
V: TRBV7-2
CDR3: CVTSGGAGETQYF
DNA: TGCGTCACTAGCGGGGGGGCCGGGGAGACCCAGTACTTC

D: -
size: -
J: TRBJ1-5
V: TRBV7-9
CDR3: CASSFPAGDQPQHF
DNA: TGTGCCAGCAGCTTCCCGGCAGGGGATCAGCCCCAGCATTTT

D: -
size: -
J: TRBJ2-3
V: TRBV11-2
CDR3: CASSLQGGTDTQYF
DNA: TGTGCCAGCAGCTTGCAGGGCGGCACAGATACGCAGTATTTT

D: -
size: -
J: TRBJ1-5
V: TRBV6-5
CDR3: CASSYSAAFNQPQHF
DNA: TGTGCCAGCAGTTACTCCGCGGCCTTCAATCAGCCCCAGCATTTT

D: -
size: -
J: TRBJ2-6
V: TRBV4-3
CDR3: CASSQDLGGSGANVLTF
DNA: TGCGCCAGCAGCCAAGATCTAGGCGGCTCTGGGGCCAACGTCCTGACTTTC

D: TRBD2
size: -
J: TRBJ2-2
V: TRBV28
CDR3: CASKGTSGGPNTGELFF
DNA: TGTGCCAGCAAAGGGACTAGCGGGGGCCCGAACACCGGGGAGCTGTTTTTT

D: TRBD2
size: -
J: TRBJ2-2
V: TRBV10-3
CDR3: CAIAGLAGNTGELFF
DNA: TGTGCCATCGCCGGACTAGCGGGGAACACCGGGGAGCTGTTTTTT

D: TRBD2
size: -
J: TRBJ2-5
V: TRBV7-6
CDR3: CASSLAKRGAETQYF
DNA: TGTGCCAGCAGCTTAGCGAAGCGGGGGGCTGAGACCCAGTACTTC

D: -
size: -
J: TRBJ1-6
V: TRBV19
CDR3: CASSIGDSKYSPLHF
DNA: TGTGCCAGTAGTATAGGAGACAGTAAATATTCACCCCTCCACTTT

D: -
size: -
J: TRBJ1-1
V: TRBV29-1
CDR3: CSVETANTEAFF
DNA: TGCAGCGTTGAGACAGCTAACACTGAAGCTTTCTTT

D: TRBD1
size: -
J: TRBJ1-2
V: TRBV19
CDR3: CASSTRDSRGVYGYTF
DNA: TGTGCCAGTAGTACGAGGGACAGTCGCGGGGTATATGGCTACACCTTC

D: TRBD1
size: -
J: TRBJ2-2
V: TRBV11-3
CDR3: CASSPGQGNTGELFF
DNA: TGTGCCAGCAGCCCCGGACAGGGGAACACCGGGGAGCTGTTTTTT

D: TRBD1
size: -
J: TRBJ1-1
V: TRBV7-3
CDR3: CASSRTGGFTEAFF
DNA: TGTGCCAGCAGCCGGACAGGGGGCTTCACTGAAGCTTTCTTT

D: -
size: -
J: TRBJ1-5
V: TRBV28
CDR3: CASSLIISNQPQHF
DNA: TGTGCCAGCAGTTTAATTATTAGCAATCAGCCCCAGCATTTT